These 27 T cell receptor beta chains share one sample of origin, sequenced in a study of blood T cells in healthy people across ages. Alongside a J-beta primer mix, a sample-barcoded 5' primer served in a second PCR lasting roughly 6 to 11 cycles. One entry per CDR3 protein results from TCRdb running MiXCR on the 5' RACE reads. The table has some 640,000 distinct CDR3 sequences, approximately 30% seen once. The sequencing input was blood. The source is a woman older than 75 in good health.

The chain recombines TRBV29-1 with TRBJ2-3; TRBD2 matches 7 bases. The CDR3 totals 15 residues. Germline CDR1 SQVTM, CDR2 ANQGSEA. The ends lost 0 bases at V and 5 bases at J; junction bases unmatched: 8. In nucleotides, the CDR3 is TGCAGCGTTGAAGATCGGGGAGGGAGTGGAGATACGCAGTATTTT. This translates into CSVEDRGGSGDTQYF.

This clonotype was counted ten times or more. The chain couples TRBV5-4 to TRBJ2-1; 8 bases agree with TRBD2. Germline V gene lookup returns CDR1 SGHNT and CDR2 YYREEE (reference sequence). With 5 bases clipped from V and 0 bases from J, the junction kept 1 base outside the gene matches. The CDR3 is 14 amino acids. CDR3 nucleotide sequence: TGTGCCAGCAGTAGCGGGACCTCCTACAATGAGCAGTTCTTC. It yields the protein CASSSGTSYNEQFF.

This chain joins TRBV11-2 and TRBJ2-2; no firm D call. This CDR3 has 14 residues. Trimming left V 5 bases short and J 2 bases short, with 9 bases between. Per the germline V gene, CDR1 is SGHAT and CDR2 is FQNNGV. This chain's CDR3 is CASSPLGNTGELFF. Written as DNA, the CDR3 is TGTGCCAGCAGCCCTTTAGGCAACACCGGGGAGCTGTTTTTT.

The chain is built from TRBV12-3 or TRBV12-4 and TRBJ1-2; 7 nucleotides agree with TRBD1. J lost 3 bases, V lost 3 bases, and 7 bases had no gene match. This CDR3 contains 15 residues. CDR3 nucleotides: TGTGCCAGCAGTTTTTCGGCAGGGGGTTACTATGGCTACACCTTC. This translates into CASSFSAGGYYGYTF.

This clonotype has ten or more counts. CDR3 DNA: TGCAGTGTTAAGGTGGACGGCCTAAATTCACCCCTCCACTTT. Translation gives CSVKVDGLNSPLHF. The chain combines TRBV20-1 with TRBJ1-6; D unresolved. Germline V CDR1 and CDR2: DFQATT, SNEGSKA (reference sequence). This CDR3 is 14 amino acids long. Between the trimmed V and J ends, which lost 7 bases and 7 bases, there was a span of 17 bases.

The gene calls are TRBV6-5 and TRBJ2-1; 7 bases are a match to TRBD2. Near its end, the DNA agrees better with TRBJ2-7, so the J call may be wrong. The V gene's germline CDR1 is MNHEY and CDR2 SVGAGI. The CDR3 totals 15 residues. The DNA for the CDR3 is TGTGCCAGCAGAGCCGGGACTATCACCTACAATGAGCAGTACTTC. This sequence encodes CASRAGTITYNEQYF.

This clonotype appeared many times. The rearrangement uses TRBV4-1 and TRBJ2-5; D gene unclear. This CDR3 region has 14 residues. Trimming cost V 1 base and J 5 bases, with 11 bases left between them. The germline V gene encodes CDR1 MGHRA and CDR2 YSYEKL. DNA for the CDR3: TGCGCCAGCAGCCAAGGGGTCCGTGGCGAGACCCAGTACTTC. This encodes CASSQGVRGETQYF.

This clonotype was observed a handful of times. V and J are TRBV12-3 or TRBV12-4 and TRBJ1-1; 7 bases are shared with TRBD1. Trimming removed 1 base from V and 11 bases from J; junction bases left unmatched: 10. The CDR3 length is 14 residues. The CDR3 here is CASSLVRGPGVAFF. CDR3 sequence (DNA): TGTGCCAGCAGTTTAGTGAGGGGGCCAGGGGTTGCTTTCTTT.

The chain combines TRBV7-2 with TRBJ2-5; D call uncertain. With 5 bases removed from V and 5 bases from J, the gap between germline ends came to 18 bases. Germline CDR1 reads SGHTA; CDR2 reads FQGNSA. The CDR3 length is 15 residues. In DNA, the CDR3 is TGTGCCAGCAGCATAGGGTCCGGGTTGGGGGAGACCCAGTACTTC. Amino acids: CASSIGSGLGETQYF.

This chain uses TRBV29-1 with TRBJ2-7; the D is unclear. The assigned J gene may be wrong: the sequence end matches TRBJ2-5 better. Germline values: CDR1 SQVTM, CDR2 ANQGSEA. The CDR3 has 11 residues. The CDR3 DNA follows: TGCAGCGTTGGAAAGGTAGAGACCCAGTACTTC. This translates into CSVGKVETQYF.

Notes on this clonotype: This could be a read error, since a much larger clone is one nucleotide away. The chain combines TRBV2 with TRBJ2-1, with D unresolved. The CDR3 is made up of 13 amino acids. The germline V and J ends were trimmed by 6 bases and 3 bases, with 9 bases remaining between them. Per the germline V gene, CDR1 is SNHLY and CDR2 is FYNNEI. CDR3 bases: TGTGCCAGCAGGTGGATGGACTACAATGAGCAGTTCTTC. Translating gives CASRWMDYNEQFF.

By share, this clonotype counts as medium-sized. The chain recombines TRBV6-5 with TRBJ1-2; D is uncertain. Germline V gives CDR1 MNHEY, CDR2 SVGAGI. V dropped 2 bases and J dropped 3 bases, with 7 bases sitting between them. The CDR3 is 13 amino acids. CDR3 loop: CASSYRTYYGYTF. The CDR3 DNA is TGTGCCAGCAGTTACAGGACGTACTATGGCTACACCTTC.

This clonotype was seen many times. The chain has TRBV5-6 and TRBJ2-3; the D is unclear. Germline V gene sequence: CDR1 SGHDT, CDR2 YYEEEE. The CDR3 contains 14 residues. V was shortened by 6 bases and J by 2 bases, with 13 bases between the two germline ends. Here the CDR3 DNA reads TGTGCCAGCACCCGCTTGAGACTCACAGATACGCAGTATTTT. This codes for CASTRLRLTDTQYF. Full variable domain (rest looked up from reference TRBV5-6 and TRBJ2-3): DAGVTQSPTHLIKTRGQQVTLRCSPKSGHDTVSWYQQALGQGPQFIFQYYEEEERQRGNFPDRFSGHQFPNYSSELNVNALLLGDSALYLCASTRLRLTDTQYFGPGTRLTVL.

About this clonotype: This may come from a read error, since a much larger clone is one base off. The V and J genes are TRBV30 and TRBJ2-3; no firm D call. From germline, CDR1 is GTSNPN and CDR2 SVGIG (reference sequence). The V end was cut by 5 bases, the J end by 2 bases, with 5 bases between. This CDR3 comprises 11 residues. The CDR3 DNA follows: TGTGCCTGGTCTTACACAGATACGCAGTATTTT. Translation: CAWSYTDTQYF. The variable domain in full, with the rest retrieved from reference TRBV30 and TRBJ2-3, is SQTIHQWPATLVQPVGSPLSLECTVEGTSNPNLYWYRQAAGRGLQLLFYSVGIGQISSEVPQNLSASRPQDRQFILSSKKLLLSDSGFYLCAWSYTDTQYFGPGTRLTVL.

This clonotype was detected many times. The chain joins TRBV29-1 to TRBJ2-3; 9 bases line up with TRBD1. Unmatched junction bases numbered 1, after V lost 6 bases and J lost 0 bases. The CDR3 consists of 13 residues. In germline, CDR1 is SQVTM, CDR2 ANQGSEA. The CDR3 sequence is CSVTGGSTDTQYF. CDR3 nucleotide sequence: TGCAGCGTGACAGGGGGTAGCACAGATACGCAGTATTTT.

The gene calls are TRBV7-9 and TRBJ2-6; D unclear. The CDR3 runs to 15 residues. Between the trimmed V and J ends, which lost 3 bases and 1 base, there was a span of 7 bases. Looked up from germline, CDR1 is SEHNR and CDR2 is FQNEAQ (reference sequence). The CDR3 here is CASSLSRSGANVLTF. The CDR3 DNA reads as TGTGCCAGCAGCTTGTCCCGTTCTGGGGCCAACGTCCTGACTTTC.

The table lists this clonotype with many counts. The chain links TRBV21-1 to TRBJ2-1; TRBD1, as called in the table, went unchecked against the DNA. TRBV21-1 is an annotated pseudogene. This CDR3 region has 16 residues. The CDR3, as DNA: TGTGCCAGCAGCGGCAGGACAGGGATGATAAACAATGAGCAGTTCTTC. It yields the protein CASSGRTGMINNEQFF.

The CDR3 reads CASSLPWPAGNTDTQYF. The CDR3 nucleotides read TGTGCCAGCAGCCTTCCGTGGCCAGCGGGTAATACAGATACGCAGTATTTT. This chain connects TRBV7-2 to TRBJ2-3; tentatively, D is TRBD2 (6 bases). CDR3 length equals 17 residues. CDR1 SGHTA and CDR2 FQGNSA come from the germline V gene. With 5 bases removed from V and 3 bases from J, the gap between germline ends came to 21 bases.

A note on this clonotype: A much larger clone sits a single nucleotide away, making a read error possible. The V call is TRBV7-9, the J call TRBJ2-7; 10 bases agree with TRBD2. Trimming took 5 bases from V and 3 from J; bases not matched to a gene: 7. Germline loops: CDR1 SEHNR, CDR2 FQNEAQ (reference sequence). This CDR3 region has 15 residues. CDR3 sequence: CASSPPASGGYEQYF. Here the CDR3 DNA reads TGTGCCAGCAGCCCCCCGGCTAGCGGGGGCTACGAGCAGTACTTC.

This clonotype came up a few times. This chain connects TRBV6-1 to TRBJ2-4, with D hard to call. The last part of the DNA fits TRBJ2-7 better; the J call may be wrong. The germline V gene has CDR1 MNHNS and CDR2 SASEGT. This CDR3 has 13 residues. Written as DNA, the CDR3 is TGTGCCAGCAGCCTAAGGATTAAGTACGAGCAGTACTTC. Residues: CASSLRIKYEQYF.

This clonotype was counted at least ten times. The chain couples TRBV7-3 to TRBJ2-3; possibly TRBD1 or TRBD2 for D (7 bases each). Germline V gives CDR1 SGHTA, CDR2 FQGTGA. This CDR3 spans 15 amino acids. The V gene lost 3 bases and the J gene lost 3 bases, with 13 bases spanning the gap. The CDR3 coding sequence is TGTGCCAGCAGCTTCCAGGGGGGGTGGACAGATACGCAGTATTTT. Its protein is CASSFQGGWTDTQYF. The full variable domain, in which reference TRBV7-3 and TRBJ2-3 provide the parts outside the CDR3, is GAGVSQTPSNKVTEKGKYVELRCDPISGHTALYWYRQSLGQGPEFLIYFQGTGAADDSGLPNDRFFAVRPEGSVSTLKIQRTERGDSAVYLCASSFQGGWTDTQYFGPGTRLTVL.

Turning to this clonotype: A single base separates this from a much larger clone, so it may be a read error. The chain has TRBV10-3 and TRBJ2-7; no clear D gene. The V end was cut by 0 bases, the J end by 7 bases, with 19 bases between. CDR1 is ENHRY and CDR2 is SYGVKD in the germline V gene. The CDR3 is 16 amino acids. The CDR3 here is CAISESGGNSYNEQYF. Here the CDR3 DNA reads TGTGCCATCAGTGAGTCAGGTGGAAATTCCTACAATGAGCAGTACTTC.

This clonotype came up a few times. The chain is built from TRBV18 and TRBJ2-4, with 8 bases matching TRBD2. With V trimmed by 3 bases and J by 9 bases, 13 bases remained unmatched. The CDR3 runs to 16 residues. Germline CDR1 reads KGHSH; CDR2 reads LQKENI. The chain's CDR3 is CASSPRRAGALGIQYF. CDR3 nucleotide sequence: TGTGCCAGCTCACCCCGCAGAGCGGGGGCTTTGGGCATTCAGTACTTC.

This clonotype was seen at least ten times. The chain employs TRBV28 and TRBJ1-1; D gene unclear. Germline assignment: CDR1 MDHEN and CDR2 SYDVKM. This CDR3 is built from 12 residues. V was shortened by 6 bases and J by 0 bases, with 5 bases between the two germline ends. The CDR3 here is CASSLLNTEAFF. In DNA form, the CDR3 reads TGTGCCAGCAGCCTTTTGAACACTGAAGCTTTCTTT.

At least ten counts were recorded for this clonotype. The rearrangement uses TRBV5-1 and TRBJ1-1; D is unclear. Germline assignment: CDR1 SGHRS and CDR2 YFSETQ. The V end lost 0 bases, the J end lost 7 bases, and 7 bases lay between the germline ends. This CDR3 spans 12 amino acids. CDR3 sequence (DNA): TGCGCCAGCAGCTTGGAAGGGTATGAAGCTTTCTTT. Its translation is CASSLEGYEAFF.

This clonotype was detected ten times or more. The chain carries TRBV4-1 and TRBJ1-2; 10 bases fit TRBD1. Looked up from germline, CDR1 is MGHRA and CDR2 is YSYEKL. Unmatched junction bases numbered 7, after V lost 4 bases and J lost 2 bases. The CDR3 runs to 16 residues. CDR3 in DNA: TGCGCCAGCAGCCCTACGGGGACAGGGGAAAACTATGGCTACACCTTC. Its translation: CASSPTGTGENYGYTF.

This clonotype was recorded many times. Relative to the germline gene, one junction end is altered; a read error may explain this. V and J are TRBV5-1 and TRBJ2-7; 8 positions agree with TRBD1. The CDR3 covers 14 residues. Germline V gene sequence: CDR1 SGHRS, CDR2 YFSETQ. CDR3 region: CASSDRTGNYEQYF. The CDR3 DNA is TGTGCCAGCAGTGACAGGACAGGGAACTACGAGCAGTACTTC.